This section outlines one T cell receptor (beta chain) sequence together with its context. This record belongs to a study of control samples from healthy donors and cancer patients. Per germline, CDR1 SGHAT and CDR2 FQDESV (reference sequence). CDR3 size: 14 residues. V lost 1 base and J 1 base, leaving 6 bases between the germline ends. The protocol was immunoSEQ multiplex PCR, while the TCRdb copy is restricted to in-frame clones and leaves out a portion. The table lists around 51,000 clones, about 80% of them singletons. The chain uses TRBV11-1 and TRBJ2-3; a weak D match, TRBD1 (5 bases). The source is a man aged 70-80 years in good health. The specimen sequenced was blood. In DNA, the CDR3 is TGTGCCAGCAGCTTAGGCAGGGGCACAGATACGCAGTATTTT. This translates into CASSLGRGTDTQYF.